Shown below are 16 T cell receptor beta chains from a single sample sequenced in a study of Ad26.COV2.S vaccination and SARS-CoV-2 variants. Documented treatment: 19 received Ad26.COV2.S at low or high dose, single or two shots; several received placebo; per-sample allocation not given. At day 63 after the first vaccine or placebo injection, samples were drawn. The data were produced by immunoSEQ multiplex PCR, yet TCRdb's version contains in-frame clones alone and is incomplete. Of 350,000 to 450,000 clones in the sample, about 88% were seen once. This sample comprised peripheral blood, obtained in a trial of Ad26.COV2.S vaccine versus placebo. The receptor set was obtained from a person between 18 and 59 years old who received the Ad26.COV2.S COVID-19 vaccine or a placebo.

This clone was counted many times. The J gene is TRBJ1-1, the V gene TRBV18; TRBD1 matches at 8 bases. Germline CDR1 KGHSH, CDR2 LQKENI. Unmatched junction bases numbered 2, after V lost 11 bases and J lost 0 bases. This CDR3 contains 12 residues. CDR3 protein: CASGGLNTEAFF. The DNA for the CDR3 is TGTGCCTCAGGGGGCTTGAACACTGAAGCTTTCTTT.

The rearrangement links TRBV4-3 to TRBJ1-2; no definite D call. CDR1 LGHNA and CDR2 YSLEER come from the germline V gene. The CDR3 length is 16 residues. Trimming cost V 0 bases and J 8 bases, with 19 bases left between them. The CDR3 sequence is CASSQDRGPIGRGYTF. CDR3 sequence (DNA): TGCGCCAGCAGCCAAGATCGAGGGCCGATCGGCCGGGGCTACACCTTC.

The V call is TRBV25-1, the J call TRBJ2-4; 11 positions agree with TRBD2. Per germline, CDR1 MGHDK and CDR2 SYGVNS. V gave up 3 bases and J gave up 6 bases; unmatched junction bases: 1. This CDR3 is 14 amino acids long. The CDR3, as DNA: TGTGCCAGCAGTGAGCTAGCGGGAGGAAACATTCAGTACTTC. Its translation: CASSELAGGNIQYF.

As DNA, the CDR3 is TGTGCCAGCAGTTTGTTGGGGGAAGAGACCCAGTACTTC. Its protein is CASSLLGEETQYF. The J gene is TRBJ2-5, the V gene TRBV27; D possibly matches TRBD1 or TRBD2 (5 bases each). With 3 bases removed from V and 3 bases from J, the gap between germline ends came to 8 bases. This CDR3 region has 13 residues. Germline CDR1 and CDR2: MNHEY and SMNVEV (reference sequence).

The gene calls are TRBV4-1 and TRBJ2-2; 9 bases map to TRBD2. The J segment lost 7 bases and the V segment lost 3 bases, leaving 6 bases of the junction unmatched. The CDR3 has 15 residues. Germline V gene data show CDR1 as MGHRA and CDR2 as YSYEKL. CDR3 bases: TGCGCCAGCAGCCAGCGGGGGGGCTTGAACGGGGAGCTGTTTTTT. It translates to CASSQRGGLNGELFF.

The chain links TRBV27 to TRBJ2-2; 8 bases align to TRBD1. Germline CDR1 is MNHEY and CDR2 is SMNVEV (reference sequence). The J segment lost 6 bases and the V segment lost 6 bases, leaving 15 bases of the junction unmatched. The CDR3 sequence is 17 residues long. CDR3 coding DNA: TGTGCCAGCAGCCCATCGGACAGGGTATTCAAGCCCGGGGAGCTGTTTTTT. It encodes CASSPSDRVFKPGELFF.

CDR3 region: CASSFHLTSGTDTQYF. CDR3 nucleotide sequence: TGTGCCAGCAGTTTCCACCTGACTAGCGGCACAGATACGCAGTATTTT. The chain combines TRBV6-5 with TRBJ2-3; 8 nucleotides agree with TRBD2. Germline V gene data show CDR1 as MNHEY and CDR2 as SVGAGI. There are 16 residues in the CDR3. With V trimmed by 4 bases and J by 1 base, 7 bases remained unmatched.

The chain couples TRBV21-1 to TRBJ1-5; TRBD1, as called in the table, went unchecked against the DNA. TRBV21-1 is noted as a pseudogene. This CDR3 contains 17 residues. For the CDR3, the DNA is TGTGCCAGCAGCAAAAGGGACAGGGACCCGCGGCAACAGCCCCAGCATTTT. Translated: CASSKRDRDPRQQPQHF.

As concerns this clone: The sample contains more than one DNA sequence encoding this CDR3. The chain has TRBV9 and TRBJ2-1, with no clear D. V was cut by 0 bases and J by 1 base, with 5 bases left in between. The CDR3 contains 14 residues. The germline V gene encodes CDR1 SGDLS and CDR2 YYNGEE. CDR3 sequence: CASSVGGSYNEQFF. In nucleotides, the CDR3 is TGTGCCAGCAGCGTAGGAGGTTCCTACAATGAGCAGTTCTTC.

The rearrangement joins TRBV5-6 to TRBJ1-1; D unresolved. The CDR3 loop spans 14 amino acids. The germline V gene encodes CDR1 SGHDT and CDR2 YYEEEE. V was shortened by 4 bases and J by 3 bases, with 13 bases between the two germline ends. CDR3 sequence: CASSLGPADTEAFF. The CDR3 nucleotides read TGTGCCAGCAGCCTGGGCCCCGCGGACACTGAAGCTTTCTTT.

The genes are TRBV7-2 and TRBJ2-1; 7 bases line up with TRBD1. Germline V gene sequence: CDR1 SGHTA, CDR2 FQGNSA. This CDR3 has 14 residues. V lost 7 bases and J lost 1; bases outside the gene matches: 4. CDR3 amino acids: CASKKGQSYNEQFF. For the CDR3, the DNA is TGTGCCAGCAAAAAGGGACAGTCCTACAATGAGCAGTTCTTC.

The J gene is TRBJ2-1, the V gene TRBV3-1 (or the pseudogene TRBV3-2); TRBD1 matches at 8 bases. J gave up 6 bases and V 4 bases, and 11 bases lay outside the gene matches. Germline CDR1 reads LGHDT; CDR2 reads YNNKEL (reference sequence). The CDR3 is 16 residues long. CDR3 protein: CASSRQGSGQFNEQFF. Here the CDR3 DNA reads TGTGCCAGCAGCCGACAGGGGTCCGGGCAGTTCAATGAGCAGTTCTTC.

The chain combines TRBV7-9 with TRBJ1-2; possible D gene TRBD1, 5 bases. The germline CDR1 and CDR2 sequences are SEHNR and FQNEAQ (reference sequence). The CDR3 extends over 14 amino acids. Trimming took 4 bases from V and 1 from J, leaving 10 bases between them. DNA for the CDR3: TGTGCCAGCAGCTCCGACAGTTTTAACTATGGCTACACCTTC. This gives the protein CASSSDSFNYGYTF. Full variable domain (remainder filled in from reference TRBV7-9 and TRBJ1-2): DTGVSQNPRHKITKRGQNVTFRCDPISEHNRLYWYRQTLGQGPEFLTYFQNEAQLEKSRLLSDRFSAERPKGSFSTLEIQRTEQGDSAMYLCASSSDSFNYGYTFGSGTRLTVV.

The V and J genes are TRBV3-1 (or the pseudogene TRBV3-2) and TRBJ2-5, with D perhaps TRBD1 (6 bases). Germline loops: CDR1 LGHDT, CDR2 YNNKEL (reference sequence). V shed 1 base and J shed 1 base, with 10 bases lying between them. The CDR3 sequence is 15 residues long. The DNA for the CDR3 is TGTGCCAGCAGCCAAGGTGGACAGATCCAAGAGACCCAGTACTTC. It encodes CASSQGGQIQETQYF.

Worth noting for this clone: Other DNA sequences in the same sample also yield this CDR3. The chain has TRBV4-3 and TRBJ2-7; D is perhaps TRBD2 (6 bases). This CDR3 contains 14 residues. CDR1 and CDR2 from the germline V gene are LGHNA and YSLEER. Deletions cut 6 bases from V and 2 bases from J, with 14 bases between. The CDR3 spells CASSPRESPYEQYF. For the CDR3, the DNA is TGCGCCAGCAGTCCCCGGGAGAGTCCCTACGAGCAGTACTTC.

The CDR3 sequence: CASSQGFSGNTIYF. The CDR3 DNA is TGCGCCAGCAGCCAAGGATTCTCTGGAAACACCATATATTTT. The V and J genes are TRBV5-1 and TRBJ1-3; no clear D gene. CDR1 SGHRS and CDR2 YFSETQ come from the germline V gene. This CDR3 comprises 14 residues. V shed 4 bases and J shed 0 bases, with 8 bases lying between them.